Shown below are 22 T cell receptor beta chains from a single sample sequenced in a study of identical twins. TCRdb re-analysed the 5' RACE reads in MiXCR, keeping a single row per CDR3 protein. The sample shows approximately 140,000 distinct CDR3 sequences, around 3.4% of them seen only once. The specimen was memory T cells sorted from blood. Every receptor here comes from a man younger than 35 in good health.

This clonotype was recorded at least ten times. V and J are TRBV19 and TRBJ2-3; D might be TRBD1 (6 bases). This CDR3 region has 14 residues. V was clipped by 5 bases and J by 5 bases, with 14 bases between them. Germline loops: CDR1 LNHDA, CDR2 SQIVND (reference sequence). The CDR3 protein is CASSYRDIQDTQYF. The DNA of the CDR3 is TGTGCCAGTAGTTATCGGGACATACAAGATACGCAGTATTTT.

This chain uses TRBV2 with TRBJ2-7; 9 nucleotides line up with TRBD1. The CDR3 has 13 amino acids. J lost 6 bases, V lost 6 bases, and 6 bases had no gene match. Germline V CDR1 and CDR2: SNHLY, FYNNEI. The CDR3 here is CASRAGTGTEQYF. The CDR3, as DNA: TGTGCCAGCAGAGCCGGGACAGGGACCGAGCAGTACTTC.

This clonotype occurred many times. The gene calls are TRBV6-4 and TRBJ2-1, with TRBD1 matching over 7 bases. Trimming at V came to 4 bases and at J to 5 bases, leaving 5 bases not matched to a gene. From germline, CDR1 is MRHNA and CDR2 SNTAGT. The CDR3 extends over 14 amino acids. CDR3 nucleotide sequence: TGTGCCAGCAGTGTCGGGACAGCAAACAATGAGCAGTTCTTC. Its protein product is CASSVGTANNEQFF.

At least ten counts were recorded for this clonotype. This chain uses TRBV7-3 with TRBJ1-5; no definite D call. Germline V lookup: CDR1 SGHTA, CDR2 FQGTGA. V lost 4 bases to trimming and J lost 2 bases, with 9 bases between them. The CDR3 covers 14 residues. The CDR3 spells CASSSRTCNQPQHF. The CDR3 nucleotides read TGTGCCAGCAGCTCCCGCACGTGCAATCAGCCCCAGCATTTT.

This clonotype was seen many times. The chain couples TRBV6-5 to TRBJ2-2; D not resolved. Germline CDR1 reads MNHEY; CDR2 reads SVGAGI. This CDR3 contains 15 residues. The ends were cut back, 0 bases at V and 5 bases at J, with 10 bases in the middle. The CDR3 spells CASSYSAERTGELFF. The CDR3, as DNA: TGTGCCAGCAGTTACTCGGCCGAGAGGACCGGGGAGCTGTTTTTT.

This clonotype appeared many times. The chain carries TRBV20-1 and TRBJ2-5; 8 nucleotides line up with TRBD1. J gave up 6 bases and V 6 bases, and 12 bases lay outside the gene matches. The CDR3 has 14 residues. Germline loops: CDR1 DFQATT, CDR2 SNEGSKA (reference sequence). The CDR3 loop reads CSADPGQGLKTQYF. The CDR3 DNA reads as TGCAGTGCGGATCCCGGACAGGGATTGAAGACCCAGTACTTC.

At least ten counts were recorded for this clonotype. The chain employs TRBV5-1 and TRBJ2-5; D remains unclear. Trimming took off 0 bases at V and 3 bases at J, with 15 bases between the two ends. CDR1 is SGHRS and CDR2 is YFSETQ in the germline V gene. The CDR3 totals 16 residues. The DNA for the CDR3 is TGCGCCAGCAGCTTGGGGGGTCTGGCGCCTAAAGAGACCCAGTACTTC. This sequence encodes CASSLGGLAPKETQYF.

This clonotype was detected many times. The chain employs TRBV2 and TRBJ2-1, with D possibly being TRBD2 (6 bases). The CDR3 has 16 amino acids. Germline values: CDR1 SNHLY, CDR2 FYNNEI. V gave up 0 bases and J gave up 4 bases, with 13 bases separating them. In DNA, the CDR3 is TGTGCCAGCAGTGAAGCGACGGGACTTGAGTACAATGAGCAGTTCTTC. This translates into CASSEATGLEYNEQFF.

This clonotype showed up many times. V gene TRBV7-2 combines with J gene TRBJ2-7, with D maybe TRBD2 (6 bases). The CDR3 runs 13 residues. Trimming removed 5 bases at V and 5 bases at J, with 13 bases between. Germline CDR1 SGHTA, CDR2 FQGNSA. The DNA for the CDR3 is TGTGCCAGCAGCCCCGGTGGGGGGAACGAGCAGTACTTC. Protein: CASSPGGGNEQYF. Complete variable domain (other parts from reference TRBV7-2 and TRBJ2-7): GAGVSQSPSNKVTEKGKDVELRCDPISGHTALYWYRQSLGQGLEFLIYFQGNSAPDKSGLPSDRFSAERTGGSVSTLTIQRTQQEDSAVYLCASSPGGGNEQYFGPGTRLTVT.

There are a few counts of this clonotype. This chain connects TRBV5-1 to TRBJ2-1; TRBD2 matches 8 bases. CDR3 length: 18 residues. Losses at the gene ends were 0 bases for V and 2 bases for J; bases not matched to a gene: 10. Germline-derived CDR1 and CDR2 are SGHRS and YFSETQ. The CDR3 spells CASSLAPASGQTYNEQFF. The CDR3 coding sequence is TGCGCCAGCAGCTTGGCCCCGGCTAGCGGGCAAACCTACAATGAGCAGTTCTTC.

This clonotype was detected ten times or more. With a much larger clone just one base away, this may be a read error. The rearrangement uses TRBV6-2 or TRBV6-3 and TRBJ2-7; a possible D gene is TRBD1 (5 bases). The CDR3 has 11 residues. The V end lost 5 bases, the J end lost 3 bases, and 5 bases lay between the germline ends. Germline loops: CDR1 MNHEY, CDR2 SVGEGT. In nucleotides, the CDR3 is TGTGCCAGCAGTGACAGCTACGAGCAGTACTTC. The encoded protein is CASSDSYEQYF.

This clonotype was seen repeatedly, ten times or more. V gene TRBV10-3 combines with J gene TRBJ1-5; D unclear. The germline CDR1 and CDR2 sequences are ENHRY and SYGVKD. The CDR3 consists of 14 residues. Trimming shortened V by 8 bases and J by 7 bases, and 18 bases separated the two germline ends. CDR3 sequence reads: CAIGGEGTRQPQHF. The CDR3 region has the DNA TGTGCCATCGGCGGAGAGGGTACGCGCCAGCCCCAGCATTTT.

The table lists this clonotype with many counts. The chain combines TRBV7-2 with TRBJ1-3; no clear D gene. V was trimmed by 8 bases and J by 11 bases, leaving 19 bases between them. The CDR3 consists of 13 residues. Germline V gene data show CDR1 as SGHTA and CDR2 as FQGNSA. DNA of the CDR3: TGTGCCAGCTCCCCAGGAAGCAGCGTAGCCATATATTTT. Amino acids: CASSPGSSVAIYF.

This clonotype appeared many times. The V gene is TRBV27, the J gene TRBJ2-3; D is perhaps TRBD1 (6 bases). V was clipped by 5 bases and J by 4 bases, with 13 bases between them. This CDR3 has 14 residues. Germline CDR1 is MNHEY and CDR2 is SMNVEV (reference sequence). CDR3 amino acids: CASSLGRGPDTQYF. DNA of the CDR3: TGTGCCAGCAGTCTGGGCAGGGGACCAGATACGCAGTATTTT.

In this sample, this clonotype turned up many times. The chain uses TRBV11-2 and TRBJ1-6; no firm D call. This CDR3 contains 18 residues. Germline-derived CDR1 and CDR2 are SGHAT and FQNNGV. With 5 bases removed from V and 0 bases from J, the gap between germline ends came to 17 bases. CDR3 in amino acids: CASSAFGAASSYNSPLHF. The CDR3 DNA reads as TGTGCCAGCAGCGCGTTCGGAGCGGCTTCCTCCTATAATTCACCCCTCCACTTT.

This clonotype was seen at least ten times. This chain connects TRBV12-3 or TRBV12-4 to TRBJ2-5, with a weak D call TRBD2 (7 bases). V lost 8 bases, J lost 5 bases, and 15 bases lay in between. The CDR3 totals 13 residues. CDR3 in DNA: TGTGCCAGCTGGGGGGGGGCTCGGGAGACCCAGTACTTC. Translation: CASWGGARETQYF.

This clonotype has a count of ten or more. V is TRBV12-3 or TRBV12-4 and J is TRBJ2-1; D is perhaps TRBD2 (6 bases). CDR3 length: 14 amino acids. The V and J ends lost 6 bases and 9 bases respectively, with 18 bases between them. The CDR3 loop is CASRPGLRYGEQFF. CDR3 nucleotide sequence: TGTGCCAGCAGACCGGGACTGCGCTACGGTGAGCAGTTCTTC.

This clonotype was counted many times. V gene TRBV12-3 or TRBV12-4 combines with J gene TRBJ2-1; 8 bases agree with TRBD2. The V gene end was trimmed by 4 bases and the J gene end by 15 bases; junction bases not matched to a gene: 11. The CDR3 length is 13 residues. The CDR3 DNA reads as TGTGCCAGCAGTTCCGATGCGGGAGGTATACCGTTCTTC. Amino acids: CASSSDAGGIPFF.

In its sample, this clonotype was seen many times. The chain has TRBV5-1 and TRBJ2-5; tentatively, D is TRBD2 (5 bases). The CDR3 is 15 amino acids. Germline values: CDR1 SGHRS, CDR2 YFSETQ. V was cut by 0 bases and J by 5 bases, with 14 bases left in between. CDR3 in DNA: TGCGCCAGCAGCTTGGCCGGGGAGATAGAGGAGACCCAGTACTTC. It encodes CASSLAGEIEETQYF. The entire variable domain, with the rest obtained from reference TRBV5-1 and TRBJ2-5, is as follows: KAGVTQTPRYLIKTRGQQVTLSCSPISGHRSVSWYQQTPGQGLQFLFEYFSETQRNKGNFPGRFSGRQFSNSRSEMNVSTLELGDSALYLCASSLAGEIEETQYFGPGTRLLVL.

This clonotype was recorded at least ten times. The chain is built from TRBV28 and TRBJ1-2; possibly TRBD1 for D (5 bases). V was shortened by 2 bases and J by 8 bases, with 15 bases between the two germline ends. From germline, CDR1 is MDHEN and CDR2 SYDVKM. The CDR3 extends over 14 amino acids. The CDR3 protein is CASSLVYERQGYTF. The DNA of the CDR3 is TGTGCCAGCAGTTTAGTTTACGAGCGACAGGGCTACACCTTC.

As for this clonotype: A read error is possible here, since a much larger clone lies one base away. The rearrangement uses TRBV9 and TRBJ2-5; 7 positions agree with TRBD2. The J call may not be correct, given that the DNA end is closer to TRBJ2-1. This CDR3 region has 14 residues. The germline gives CDR1 SGDLS, CDR2 YYNGEE. CDR3 DNA sequence: TGTGCCAGCAGCGTAGGTAGGGCGGGGGAGACCCAGTTCTTC. This translates into CASSVGRAGETQFF.

This clonotype was detected many times. The chain employs TRBV6-1 and TRBJ1-2; TRBD1 might be the D (6 bases). The CDR3 spans 15 residues. V dropped 7 bases and J dropped 0 bases, with 15 bases sitting between them. The V gene's germline CDR1 is MNHNS and CDR2 SASEGT. The CDR3 protein is CASTTGILANYGYTF. The DNA for the CDR3 is TGTGCCAGCACCACAGGGATACTAGCTAACTATGGCTACACCTTC.